A single sample is the source of the 13 T cell receptor beta chains below, sequenced in a study of identical twins. TCRdb analysed the 5' RACE reads with MiXCR anew, one entry per CDR3 protein. Altogether about 490,000 distinct CDR3 sequences are present, around 15% being singletons, with the ten largest covering roughly 0.43%. The sample was also reused in another study, on yellow fever vaccine responses in identical twins.

Sequencing used CD4+ T cells sorted from blood. The receptors derive from a woman in her late teens or twenties in good health.

The chain combines TRBV20-1 with TRBJ2-7, with 11 nucleotides matching TRBD2. Germline trimming cut 4 bases from V and 4 bases from J; bases unmatched to any gene: 9. CDR1 and CDR2 (germline): DFQATT, SNEGSKA (reference sequence). The CDR3 contains 15 residues. CDR3 sequence reads: CSAIVAGGRSYEQYF. CDR3 nucleotide sequence: TGCAGTGCTATCGTAGCGGGAGGGCGTAGTTACGAGCAGTACTTC.

CDR3 residues: CASSLDPLGEQFF. DNA for the CDR3: TGTGCCAGCAGCCTTGACCCGCTCGGGGAGCAGTTCTTC. The chain recombines TRBV7-9 with TRBJ2-1, with D unclear. V was pared by 5 bases and J by 10 bases, with 15 bases between. The CDR3 loop spans 13 amino acids. Per germline, CDR1 SEHNR and CDR2 FQNEAQ (reference sequence).

This chain joins TRBV5-1 and TRBJ2-5, with D unclear. The V end lost 3 bases, the J end lost 4 bases, and 13 bases lay between the germline ends. Germline loops: CDR1 SGHRS, CDR2 YFSETQ. This CDR3 comprises 14 residues. The CDR3 loop reads CASSSPPNGETQYF. CDR3 bases: TGCGCCAGCAGCTCCCCCCCCAACGGAGAGACCCAGTACTTC. Variable domain in full (rest from reference TRBV5-1 and TRBJ2-5): KAGVTQTPRYLIKTRGQQVTLSCSPISGHRSVSWYQQTPGQGLQFLFEYFSETQRNKGNFPGRFSGRQFSNSRSEMNVSTLELGDSALYLCASSSPPNGETQYFGPGTRLLVL.

This clonotype was counted a few times. The rearrangement joins TRBV29-1 to TRBJ1-5; D perhaps matches TRBD1 (6 bases). The CDR3 totals 12 residues. Germline CDR1 and CDR2: SQVTM and ANQGSEA. Deletions cut 7 bases from V and 7 bases from J, with 14 bases between. The CDR3 spells CSAHRAGQPQHF. The DNA for the CDR3 is TGCAGCGCCCACAGGGCCGGGCAGCCCCAGCATTTT. The full variable domain, in which reference TRBV29-1 and TRBJ1-5 provide the parts outside the CDR3, is SAVISQKPSRDICQRGTSLTIQCQVDSQVTMMFWYRQQPGQSLTLIATANQGSEATYESGFVIDKFPISRPNLTFSTLTVSNMSPEDSSIYLCSAHRAGQPQHFGDGTRLSIL.

This clonotype was counted only a few times. This chain uses TRBV9 with TRBJ2-1, with D maybe TRBD1 (5 bases). From germline, CDR1 is SGDLS and CDR2 YYNGEE. The CDR3 extends over 16 amino acids. The germline V and J ends were trimmed by 0 bases and 6 bases, with 16 bases remaining between them. The CDR3 spells CASSVDPAGWGNEQFF. As DNA, the CDR3 is TGTGCCAGCAGCGTAGACCCTGCAGGGTGGGGCAATGAGCAGTTCTTC.

This clonotype was seen a handful of times. This sequence joins TRBV28 and TRBJ2-2; the D gene is possibly TRBD2 (6 bases). Trimming shortened V by 3 bases and J by 5 bases, and 16 bases separated the two germline ends. The CDR3 totals 16 residues. Germline values: CDR1 MDHEN, CDR2 SYDVKM. CDR3 loop: CASSFQRLERTGELFF. Written as DNA, the CDR3 is TGTGCCAGCAGTTTTCAAAGACTAGAACGAACCGGGGAGCTGTTTTTT.

The chain employs TRBV12-3 or TRBV12-4 and TRBJ1-1; possibly TRBD1 for D (5 bases). The CDR3 runs to 14 residues. V was pared by 3 bases and J by 4 bases, with 12 bases between. CDR3 nucleotides: TGTGCCAGCAGTTTGCCAAGACAGAGCACTGAAGCTTTCTTT. The encoded protein is CASSLPRQSTEAFF.

The chain couples TRBV12-3 or TRBV12-4 to TRBJ2-1; 10 bases agree with TRBD2. The CDR3 covers 17 residues. After removal of 10 bases from V and 6 bases from J, the junction contained 18 bases not matched to a gene. Written as DNA, the CDR3 is TGTGCCATCTGTTTAGGGGCCTCGACTAGCGGGCTCAATGAGCAGTTCTTC. It translates to CAICLGASTSGLNEQFF.

The chain employs TRBV7-8 and TRBJ2-3, with 9 positions matching TRBD2. The germline gives CDR1 SGHVS, CDR2 FQNEAQ. This CDR3 region has 19 residues. After removal of 1 base from V and 0 bases from J, the junction contained 11 bases not matched to a gene. The CDR3 region has the DNA TGTGCCAGCAGCTTAGAGAGGCGGGGGGGCCTGGGAAGCACAGATACGCAGTATTTT. This translates into CASSLERRGGLGSTDTQYF.

The CDR3 is CASSLRQGALDTQYF. Written as DNA, the CDR3 is TGTGCCAGCAGCTTGCGACAGGGGGCTTTAGATACGCAGTATTTT. The chain has TRBV5-5 and TRBJ2-3, with 10 bases identical to TRBD1. Germline CDR1 reads SGHKS; CDR2 reads YYEKEE (reference sequence). CDR3 length: 15 amino acids. J was trimmed by 5 bases and V by 1 base; bases with no gene match: 4.

The chain couples TRBV7-2 to TRBJ2-4; perhaps TRBD1 as D (5 bases). CDR3 length equals 15 residues. Germline CDR1 and CDR2: SGHTA and FQGNSA. With 1 base removed from V and 0 bases from J, the gap between germline ends came to 7 bases. CDR3 in DNA: TGTGCCAGCAGCTTAGAGACAGCAGCCAAAAACATTCAGTACTTC. Its protein is CASSLETAAKNIQYF.

This clonotype occurred a few times. V gene TRBV7-3 combines with J gene TRBJ2-1; no definite D call. The length of the CDR3 is 15 residues. Germline V CDR1 and CDR2: SGHTA, FQGTGA. V gave up 5 bases and J gave up 2 bases, with 13 bases separating them. CDR3 sequence (DNA): TGTGCCAGCAGCCCCGCCTACCAACCCTACAATGAGCAGTTCTTC. It yields the protein CASSPAYQPYNEQFF.

This clonotype was counted a few times. The chain has TRBV12-3 or TRBV12-4 and TRBJ1-6; maybe TRBD1 (5 bases). Trimming removed 3 bases from V and 6 bases from J, with 12 bases in between. CDR3 length equals 15 residues. The CDR3 loop is CASSLARVVNSPLHF. CDR3 sequence (DNA): TGTGCCAGCAGTTTGGCCAGGGTGGTTAATTCACCCCTCCACTTT.